Detailed here is one T cell receptor (beta chain). The data derive from a study of OX40 agonist ivuxolimab in advanced cancers. Study overall: The mean age was approximately 60 years, ranging from about 20 to 79, with about 87% of participants male.

Profiling relied on immunoSEQ multiplex PCR, and the TCRdb table lists in-frame clones only, not all of them. The sample comprises approximately 61,000 clones, 70% to 90% of which are singletons, and approximately 2% rests with the top ten. This receptor was taken from an adult with an advanced solid tumor such as melanoma, head and neck, liver or kidney cancer. Sample: CD4+ or CD8+ T cells sorted from blood, taken in a trial of the OX40 agonist ivuxolimab.

The CDR3 coding sequence is TGTGCCAGCAGCTTACTACCCGGGGAGCTGTTTTTT. The encoded protein is CASSLLPGELFF. The rearrangement joins TRBV7-3 to TRBJ2-2; D gene unclear. V was trimmed by 2 bases and J by 6 bases, leaving 4 bases between them. The CDR3 is made up of 12 amino acids. Germline CDR1 SGHTA, CDR2 FQGTGA.